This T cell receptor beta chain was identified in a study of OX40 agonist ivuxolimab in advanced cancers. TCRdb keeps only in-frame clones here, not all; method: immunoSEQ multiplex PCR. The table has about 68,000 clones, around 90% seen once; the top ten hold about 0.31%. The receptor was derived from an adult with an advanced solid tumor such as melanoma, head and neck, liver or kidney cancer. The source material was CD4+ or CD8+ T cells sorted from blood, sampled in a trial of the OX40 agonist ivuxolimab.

CDR3 loop: CASSSGGSEKLFF. DNA for the CDR3: TGTGCCAGTAGTTCGGGGGGGAGTGAAAAACTGTTTTTT. The rearrangement joins TRBV19 to TRBJ1-4; tentatively, D is TRBD1 (5 bases). Trimming removed 5 bases from V and 7 bases from J, with 11 bases in between. This CDR3 is 13 amino acids long. Germline V gene lookup returns CDR1 LNHDA and CDR2 SQIVND (reference sequence). Using reference TRBV19 and TRBJ1-4 for the parts outside the CDR3, the full variable domain is DGGITQSPKYLFRKEGQNVTLSCEQNLNHDAMYWYRQDPGQGLRLIYYSQIVNDFQKGDIAEGYSVSREKKESFPLTVTSAQKNPTAFYLCASSSGGSEKLFFGSGTQLSVL.